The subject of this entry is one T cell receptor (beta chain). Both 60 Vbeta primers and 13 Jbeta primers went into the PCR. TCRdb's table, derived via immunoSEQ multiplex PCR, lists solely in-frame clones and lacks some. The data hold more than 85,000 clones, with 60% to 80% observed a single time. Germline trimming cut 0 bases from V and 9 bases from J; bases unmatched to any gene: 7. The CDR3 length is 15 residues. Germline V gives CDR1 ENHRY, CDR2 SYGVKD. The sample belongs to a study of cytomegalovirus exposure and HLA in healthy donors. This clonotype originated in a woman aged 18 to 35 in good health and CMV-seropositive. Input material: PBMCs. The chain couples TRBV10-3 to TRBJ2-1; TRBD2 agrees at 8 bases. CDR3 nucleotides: TGTGCCATCAGTGAGTCCAAGCGGGAGAGGGGTGAGCAGTTCTTC. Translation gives CAISESKRERGEQFF.